The 5 T cell receptor beta chains in this list originate from one sample, sequenced in a study of OX40 agonist ivuxolimab in advanced cancers. Only in-frame clones appear in the TCRdb table, and some are missing; sequencing was by immunoSEQ multiplex PCR. The table lists more than 50,000 clones, approximately 89% of them singletons, with over 10% in the top ten. The sequencing used CD4+ or CD8+ T cells sorted from blood, collected in a trial of the OX40 agonist ivuxolimab. The receptors were sampled from an adult with an advanced solid tumor such as melanoma, head and neck, liver or kidney cancer.

A few counts support this clone. V and J are TRBV28 and TRBJ2-7; no firm D call. The ends were cut back, 3 bases at V and 2 bases at J, with 20 bases in the middle. Germline assignment: CDR1 MDHEN and CDR2 SYDVKM. The CDR3 runs to 17 residues. The CDR3 here is CASSFFGRREVTYEQYF. The DNA of the CDR3 is TGTGCCAGCAGTTTTTTCGGACGACGAGAGGTCACCTACGAGCAGTACTTC.

The chain employs TRBV4-1 and TRBJ2-1, with TRBD1 matching over 9 bases. The V segment lost 0 bases and the J segment 8 bases; nucleotides outside the gene matches: 5. The CDR3 has 15 residues. Germline V gene sequence: CDR1 MGHRA, CDR2 YSYEKL. The CDR3 loop reads CASSQDTWTGDEQFF. CDR3 sequence (DNA): TGCGCCAGCAGCCAAGATACGTGGACAGGGGATGAGCAGTTCTTC.

The rearrangement links TRBV7-9 to TRBJ2-7; TRBD1 aligns across 10 bases. The CDR3 runs 17 residues. Per the germline V gene, CDR1 is SEHNR and CDR2 is FQNEAQ (reference sequence). V gave up 3 bases and J gave up 0 bases; unmatched junction bases: 8. The CDR3 loop reads CASSFLPGQGTSYEQYF. CDR3 bases: TGTGCCAGCAGCTTTCTCCCGGGACAGGGGACCTCCTACGAGCAGTACTTC.

CDR3 in amino acids: CASSKYGNMNTEAFF. DNA of the CDR3: TGTGCCAGCAGCAAATATGGCAACATGAACACTGAAGCTTTCTTT. The chain joins TRBV21-1 to TRBJ1-1; TRBD1 reflects the table's D call only, with no check against the DNA. TRBV21-1 is deemed a pseudogene. The CDR3 length is 15 residues.

The rearrangement joins TRBV2 to TRBJ2-2; possibly TRBD1 or TRBD2 for D (5 bases each). The CDR3 loop spans 15 amino acids. The germline gives CDR1 SNHLY, CDR2 FYNNEI. Trimming removed 2 bases at V and 3 bases at J, with 10 bases between. The CDR3 coding sequence is TGTGCCAGCAGTGAACAGGGACCTGACACCGGGGAGCTGTTTTTT. It specifies CASSEQGPDTGELFF.